The source of this T cell receptor beta chain is a study of regulatory T cells in long-lasting Graves disease (dated by TCRdb to 2020 to 2022). Regarding the research as a whole: Antithyroid drugs had been taken for less than 3 months by newly diagnosed Graves' disease patients. Peripheral blood TCR sequencing and RNA sequencing compared persistent Graves' disease patients with newly diagnosed Graves' disease patients. The study was registered as a clinical trial and conducted in China. A total of some 33 samples were covered by TCR sequencing, comprising some 13 persistent and approximately 20 newly diagnosed Graves' disease patients.

The library relied on multiplex PCR. Sequencer: Illumina HiSeq 4000. TCR beta libraries were built with iRepertoire HTBI primers and Arm-PCR amplification of CDR3 regions. PCR products were gel purified before sequencing. On the authors' methods: A total of fewer than 80 TRBV and about 13 TRBJ segments were identified across samples and were used for gene usage analysis of CDR3 amino acid clonotypes. COPE and FqMerger were used to merge filtered high-quality paired reads into contigs. Contigs were aligned with BLAST to IMGT TRBV, TRBD and TRBJ reference genes, and CDR3 was defined per IMGT. Highly expanded clones were defined as clonotypes with a frequency above 0.1%. Repertoire diversity was measured by Shannon entropy, and V-J evenness by the Gini coefficient. Public clonotypes were defined as clonotypes shared by more than one individual. Using fastp trimming at Q25 and MiXCR clonotype assembly, TCRdb reanalyzed the public sequencing data and kept in-frame beta chains. Each CDR3 protein gets just one entry, which takes the most common genes and DNA from the rows behind it. These V and J calls are TCRdb output, not the study's own analysis. This sample is represented by under 800,000 distinct CDR3 sequences; approximately 15% of them were singletons. About 20% of the sample lies in the top ten.

The time point tag for this specimen amounts to: newly diagnosed GD, antithyroid drugs for less than 3 months. For both TCR sequencing and RNA sequencing, RNA was extracted from PBMCs using TRIzol. The diagnosis of Graves' disease followed American Thyroid Association guidelines. The patients came from an endocrinology department in Xi'an, China. Each patient gave roughly 8.4 milliliters of peripheral blood, collected in an EDTA anticoagulant tube. Ficoll Paque Plus density gradient separation was used to isolate PBMCs, and no further T cell sorting was done. An Agilent 2100 Bioanalyzer and agarose gel were used to check RNA quality, while a NanoDrop 2000 measured RNA concentration. Taken from cysteine to phenylalanine, the CDR3 has 10 residues. The DNA shown is the 30-base CDR3, in frame from base 1. Trimming at the junction amounts to 6 bases on V and 9 bases on J, and the germline ends lie 9 bases apart. Taken from the germline V gene (reference sequence), the CDR1 and CDR2 loops are DFQATT and SNEGSKA.

This clonotype was seen many times. Its antigen remains unidentified. Base qualities were left out, and no much larger clone turns up one base away. Results the study describes overall, beyond this receptor: Because the primary lesion, thyroid tissue, could not be accessed, the study looked at peripheral blood alone. Compared with newly diagnosed patients, patients with persistent Graves' disease had lower TCR Shannon entropy and fewer highly expanded clones, which suggests clonal expansion. As a limitation, the authors acknowledged that the small sample size may reduce accuracy. TRBV28, TRBJ1-2 and TRBJ2-5 were preferentially used in persistent disease, while TRBV20-1 and TRBJ2-1 were favored in newly diagnosed disease. Sequencing and analysis were restricted to the TCR beta chain. Patients with persistent disease shared more public clonotypes (around 2,700) than newly diagnosed patients did (more than 900).

This same sample was also taken into another study, of T cells in Graves' hyperthyroidism and ophthalmopathy. The second publication reports: Graves' hyperthyroidism was defined as stable when no progression to ophthalmopathy occurred over 18 months of follow-up. Hyperthyroidism patients were newly diagnosed, had a disease duration of under 2 months, and were aged 18 to 65 years. Patients with uncontrolled infections, other autoimmune diseases, pregnancy or lactation were excluded. Clinical symptoms, serum thyroxine and TRAb, thyroid ultrasound, and orbital computed tomography formed the basis for the diagnoses. The TCR CDR3 was subjected to a first round of RT-PCR using the HTBI primer set and the Qiagen OneStep RT-PCR kit. Blood samples also contained most of the expanded thyroid clonotypes (frequency above 0.001), which suggests that blood repertoires may reflect thyroid immune responses. In cross-validation, a model built on a 13 V-J signature told ophthalmopathy apart from stable hyperthyroidism with roughly 87% sensitivity and approximately 81% specificity, and in testing the same model reached 80%/75%. In validation, the model predicted progression to ophthalmopathy with roughly 66% sensitivity and around 72% specificity, a median of 6.5 months before onset. To identify distinguishing TCR V-J signatures, a discovery cohort of around 100 patients was used, comprising some 45 with Graves' ophthalmopathy and 57 with stable Graves' hyperthyroidism. Prospective prediction of ophthalmopathy was tested in an independent validation cohort consisting of fewer than 20 hyperthyroidism patients and some 16 patients who later progressed to ophthalmopathy. The approximately 100 discovery patients were divided at random into training and test sets in a 7:3 ratio. Thyroid tissue and blood T-cell repertoires from six Graves' hyperthyroidism patients were also compared in the study. Following sampling, methimazole starting at 30 mg daily was given to hyperthyroidism patients, and high-dose intravenous methylprednisolone was given to ophthalmopathy patients. Libraries were constructed in a second round of multiplex PCR, after which size selection and purification were performed. Paired-end sequencing of the libraries was performed with 100 bp reads on an Illumina HiSeq2000. Raw data were processed with SOAPnuke, discarding reads with adapters, uncalled bases, mean Phred below 15, or no exact constant-primer or identifier match. High-quality paired reads were merged using COPE v1.2.5, and each unique nucleotide sequence was defined as a clonotype. Clonotypes were aligned to IMGT TRBV, TRBD and TRBJ reference segments using MiTCR v1.1. Analysis was restricted to V-J combinations with a frequency above 0.0001, which covered 99.2% of repertoires. The TCS score was defined as the ratio of F50 (clonal expansion) to E x V (chaos), calculated using BLOSUM62-based TCRdist between CDR3 peptides within each V-J. Welch's t-statistics and random forest reduced several hundred V-J features to under 15, which were used in a naive Bayes classifier (R e1071). Sample size was not statistically predetermined, and investigators were not blinded to group allocation. TCR Vbeta CDR3 sequencing of fewer than 150 peripheral blood samples (approximately 44 ophthalmopathy, roughly 72 hyperthyroidism and roughly 17 progressor patients) is reported in the paper.

This receptor was obtained from a woman aged 25-40 years with Graves disease. Donor details come from another sample of the same person, matched by shared clones. The chain is assembled from TRBV20-1 and TRBJ2-1; 6 matching bases give a weak D call of TRBD2. The sample consisted of peripheral blood mononuclear cells (PBMCs), taken at new diagnosis, from a patient treated with antithyroid drugs. The DNA sequence is given as TGCAGTGCACTAGCCAGTGAGCAGTTCTTC. It encodes CSALASEQFF.